A selection of T cell receptor beta chains follows, all from one sample in a study of STAT5B mutations in CD4+ large granular lymphocyte leukemia. Repertoires were generated with immunoSEQ multiplex PCR, while TCRdb's copy carries only in-frame clones and drops some. The data show over 20,000 clones, 65% to 90% seen once. The sample consisted of CD4+ T cells from blood buffy coats. The receptors shown here come from a human donor in good health. The CDR3 runs from the conserved cysteine through the conserved F or W. Each record gives: clone size, V gene, D gene, J gene, CDR3 protein, CDR3 DNA. The D gene is left open where the match is weak. For some rows the clone size is stated as once, few or many, or as a class when expanded; others skip it.

abundance: few
v_gene: TRBV19
d_gene: -
j_gene: TRBJ2-6
CDR3aa: CASSRIAGANVLTF
CDR3nt: TGTGCCAGTAGTCGGATCGCTGGGGCCAACGTCCTGACTTTC

abundance: -
v_gene: TRBV6-1
d_gene: TRBD2
j_gene: TRBJ2-5
CDR3aa: CASSEPWTALRLAGAQETQYF
CDR3nt: TGTGCCAGCAGTGAACCCTGGACAGCCCTAAGACTAGCGGGAGCCCAAGAGACCCAGTACTTC

abundance: -
v_gene: TRBV13
d_gene: TRBD1
j_gene: TRBJ1-2
CDR3aa: CASSLGGTGGTEGYTF
CDR3nt: TGTGCCAGCAGCTTAGGAGGGACAGGGGGGACGGAAGGCTACACCTTC

abundance: -
v_gene: TRBV4-1
d_gene: -
j_gene: TRBJ1-4
CDR3aa: CASSFRPTNEKLFF
CDR3nt: TGCGCCAGCAGCTTTCGACCAACTAATGAAAAACTGTTTTTT

abundance: -
v_gene: TRBV11-1
d_gene: -
j_gene: TRBJ2-5
CDR3aa: CASSLFLAQETQYF
CDR3nt: TGTGCCAGCAGCTTATTTCTAGCTCAAGAGACCCAGTACTTC

abundance: -
v_gene: TRBV5-1
d_gene: TRBD2
j_gene: TRBJ2-1
CDR3aa: CASSLGLRLAYNEQFF
CDR3nt: TGCGCCAGCAGCTTGGGGTTGAGACTAGCGTACAATGAGCAGTTCTTC

abundance: -
v_gene: TRBV11-3
d_gene: -
j_gene: TRBJ2-3
CDR3aa: CASSSNPSADTQYF
CDR3nt: TGTGCCAGCAGCTCAAACCCCTCCGCAGATACGCAGTATTTT

abundance: -
v_gene: TRBV7-9
d_gene: -
j_gene: TRBJ2-5
CDR3aa: CASSLASVFQETQYF
CDR3nt: TGTGCCAGCAGCTTAGCTTCGGTGTTCCAAGAGACCCAGTACTTC

abundance: -
v_gene: TRBV5-1
d_gene: -
j_gene: TRBJ2-7
CDR3aa: CASSNPGQGGGEQYF
CDR3nt: TGCGCCAGCAGCAACCCAGGACAGGGCGGGGGCGAGCAGTACTTC

abundance: -
v_gene: TRBV18
d_gene: -
j_gene: TRBJ1-5
CDR3aa: CASSPSAGSYSNQPQHF
CDR3nt: TGTGCCAGCTCACCATCCGCAGGCTCTTATAGCAATCAGCCCCAGCATTTT

abundance: -
v_gene: TRBV30
d_gene: -
j_gene: TRBJ2-7
CDR3aa: CAWSPRTTYEQYF
CDR3nt: TGTGCCTGGAGTCCCAGGACAACCTACGAGCAGTACTTC

abundance: -
v_gene: TRBV19
d_gene: -
j_gene: TRBJ2-1
CDR3aa: CASSLDTGQWDNEQFF
CDR3nt: TGTGCCAGTAGCCTCGACACGGGGCAGTGGGACAATGAGCAGTTCTTC

abundance: few
v_gene: TRBV2
d_gene: TRBD1
j_gene: TRBJ1-5
CDR3aa: CASSADRVRVGNQPQHF
CDR3nt: TGTGCCAGCAGTGCGGACAGGGTGCGGGTAGGCAATCAGCCCCAGCATTTT

abundance: -
v_gene: TRBV5-6
d_gene: -
j_gene: TRBJ2-1
CDR3aa: CASSLAPRTLRNNEQFF
CDR3nt: TGTGCCAGCAGCTTGGCCCCGCGGACCCTAAGGAACAATGAGCAGTTCTTC

abundance: once
v_gene: TRBV18
d_gene: -
j_gene: TRBJ1-3
CDR3aa: CASSLGGLGNTIYF
CDR3nt: TGTGCCAGCTCTCTGGGGGGCCTTGGCAACACCATATATTTT

abundance: -
v_gene: TRBV30
d_gene: -
j_gene: TRBJ2-5
CDR3aa: CAWSAGRETQYF
CDR3nt: TGTGCCTGGAGTGCGGGGAGAGAGACCCAGTACTTC

abundance: -
v_gene: TRBV5-1
d_gene: -
j_gene: TRBJ1-1
CDR3aa: CASSASPNPTEAFF
CDR3nt: TGCGCCAGCAGCGCCTCACCTAACCCCACTGAAGCTTTCTTT

abundance: -
v_gene: TRBV11-2
d_gene: TRBD2
j_gene: TRBJ2-3
CDR3aa: CASSLNGGGGTDTQYF
CDR3nt: TGTGCCAGCAGCTTAAACGGCGGGGGGGGCACAGATACGCAGTATTTT